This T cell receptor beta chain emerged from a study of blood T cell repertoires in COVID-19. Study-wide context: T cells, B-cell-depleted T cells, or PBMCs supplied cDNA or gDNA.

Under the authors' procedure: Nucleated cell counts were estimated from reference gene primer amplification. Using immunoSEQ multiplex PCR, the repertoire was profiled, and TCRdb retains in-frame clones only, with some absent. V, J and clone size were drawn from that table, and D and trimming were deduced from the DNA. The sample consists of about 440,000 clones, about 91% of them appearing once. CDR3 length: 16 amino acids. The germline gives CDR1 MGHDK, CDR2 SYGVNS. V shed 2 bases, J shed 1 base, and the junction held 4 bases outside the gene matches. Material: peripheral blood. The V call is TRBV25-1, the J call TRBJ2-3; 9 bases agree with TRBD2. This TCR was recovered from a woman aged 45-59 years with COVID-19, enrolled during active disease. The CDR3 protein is CASSEGSSGGTDTQYF. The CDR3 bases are TGTGCCAGCAGTGAAGGGTCTAGCGGGGGCACAGATACGCAGTATTTT.